Given below is one TCR beta chain in context. Its specificity is not known. A single record per CDR3 protein comes from TCRdb applying MiXCR to the RT-PCR reads. The sample consists of hundreds of thousands of distinct CDR3 sequences, roughly 25% of them appearing once. CDR3 length equals 12 residues. Germline assignment: CDR1 GTSNPN and CDR2 SVGIG (reference sequence). Trimming stripped 3 bases from V and 0 bases from J, with 4 bases between. The sample belongs to a study of response to subunit inactivated influenza vaccine. Regarding the study as a whole: Seasonal influenza vaccination, on each occasion, was suggested by the authors to recruit few new T cells.

J is TRBJ2-3 and V is TRBV30; D remains unclear. The sample was CD4+ T cells sorted from PBMCs, taken around 5 days after vaccination. This clonotype was obtained from a man aged 45-65 years who received an inactivated influenza vaccine. The CDR3 DNA reads TGTGCCTGGAGGAGCAGCACAGATACGCAGTATTTT. Its protein is CAWRSSTDTQYF. Full variable domain (rest looked up from reference TRBV30 and TRBJ2-3): SQTIHQWPATLVQPVGSPLSLECTVEGTSNPNLYWYRQAAGRGLQLLFYSVGIGQISSEVPQNLSASRPQDRQFILSSKKLLLSDSGFYLCAWRSSTDTQYFGPGTRLTVL.